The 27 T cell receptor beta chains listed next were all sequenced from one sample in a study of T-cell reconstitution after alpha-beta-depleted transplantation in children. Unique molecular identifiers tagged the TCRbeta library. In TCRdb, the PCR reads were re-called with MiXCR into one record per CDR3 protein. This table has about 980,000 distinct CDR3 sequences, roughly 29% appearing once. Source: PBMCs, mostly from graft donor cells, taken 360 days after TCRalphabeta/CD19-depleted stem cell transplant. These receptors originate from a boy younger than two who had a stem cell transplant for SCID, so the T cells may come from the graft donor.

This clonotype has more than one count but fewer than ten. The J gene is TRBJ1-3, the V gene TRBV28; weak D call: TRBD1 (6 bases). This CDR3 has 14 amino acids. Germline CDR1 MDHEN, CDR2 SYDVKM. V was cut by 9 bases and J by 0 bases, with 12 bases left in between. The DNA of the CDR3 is TGTGCCAGTAAAGGGGGGACCTCTGGAAACACCATATATTTT. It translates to CASKGGTSGNTIYF.

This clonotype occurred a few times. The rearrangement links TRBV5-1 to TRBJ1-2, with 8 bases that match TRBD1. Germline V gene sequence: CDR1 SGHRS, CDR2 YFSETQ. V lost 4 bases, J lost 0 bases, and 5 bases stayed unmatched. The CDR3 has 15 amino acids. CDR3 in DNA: TGCGCCAGCAGCGCCCAACAGGGGGCTAACTATGGCTACACCTTC. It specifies CASSAQQGANYGYTF.

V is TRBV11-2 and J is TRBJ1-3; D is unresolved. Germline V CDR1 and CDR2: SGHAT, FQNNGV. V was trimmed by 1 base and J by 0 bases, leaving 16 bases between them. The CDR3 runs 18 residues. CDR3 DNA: TGTGCCAGCAGCTTAGTAGGCACTGTACTTTTCTCTGGAAACACCATATATTTT. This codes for CASSLVGTVLFSGNTIYF.

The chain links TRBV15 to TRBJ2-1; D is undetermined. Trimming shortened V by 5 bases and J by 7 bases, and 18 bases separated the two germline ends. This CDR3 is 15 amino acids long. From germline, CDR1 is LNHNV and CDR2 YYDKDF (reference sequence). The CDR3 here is CATSPHRKAWNEQFF. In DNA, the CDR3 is TGTGCCACCAGCCCCCATAGGAAAGCGTGGAATGAGCAGTTCTTC.

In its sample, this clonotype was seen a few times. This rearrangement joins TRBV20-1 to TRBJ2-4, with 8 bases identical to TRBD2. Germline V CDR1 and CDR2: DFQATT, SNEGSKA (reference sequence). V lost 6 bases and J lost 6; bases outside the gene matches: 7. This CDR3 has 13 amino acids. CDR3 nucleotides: TGCAGTGCGGTCGGACTAGCTTCAAACATTCAGTACTTC. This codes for CSAVGLASNIQYF.

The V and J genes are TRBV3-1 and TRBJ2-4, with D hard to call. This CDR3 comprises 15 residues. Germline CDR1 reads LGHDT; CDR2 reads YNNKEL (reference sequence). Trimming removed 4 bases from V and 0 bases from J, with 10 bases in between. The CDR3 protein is CASSPVFQAKNIQYF. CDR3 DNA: TGTGCCAGCAGCCCCGTTTTCCAAGCCAAAAACATTCAGTACTTC.

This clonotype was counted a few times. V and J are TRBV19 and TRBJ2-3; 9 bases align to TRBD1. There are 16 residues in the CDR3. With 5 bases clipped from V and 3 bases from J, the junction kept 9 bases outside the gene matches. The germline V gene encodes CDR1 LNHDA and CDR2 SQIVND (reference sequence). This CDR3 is CASSPRDRGWTDTQYF. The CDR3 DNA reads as TGTGCCAGTAGTCCTCGAGACAGGGGGTGGACAGATACGCAGTATTTT.

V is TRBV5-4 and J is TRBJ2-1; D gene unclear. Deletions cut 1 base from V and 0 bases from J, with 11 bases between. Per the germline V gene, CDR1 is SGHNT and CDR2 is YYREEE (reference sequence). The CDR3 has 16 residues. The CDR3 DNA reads TGTGCCAGCAGCTTGCGGAAGAAAAGCTCCTACAATGAGCAGTTCTTC. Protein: CASSLRKKSSYNEQFF.

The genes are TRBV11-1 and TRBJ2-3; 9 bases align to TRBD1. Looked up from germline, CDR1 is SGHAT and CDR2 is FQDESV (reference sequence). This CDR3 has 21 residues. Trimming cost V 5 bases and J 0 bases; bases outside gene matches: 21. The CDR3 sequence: CASSRGNIGTGKSKSTDTQYF. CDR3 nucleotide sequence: TGTGCCAGCAGCCGTGGAAACATCGGGACAGGGAAATCAAAAAGCACAGATACGCAGTATTTT. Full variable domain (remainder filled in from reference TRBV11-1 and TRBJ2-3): EAEVAQSPRYKITEKSQAVAFWCDPISGHATLYWYRQILGQGPELLVQFQDESVVDDSQLPKDRFSAERLKGVDSTLKIQPAELGDSAMYLCASSRGNIGTGKSKSTDTQYFGPGTRLTVL.

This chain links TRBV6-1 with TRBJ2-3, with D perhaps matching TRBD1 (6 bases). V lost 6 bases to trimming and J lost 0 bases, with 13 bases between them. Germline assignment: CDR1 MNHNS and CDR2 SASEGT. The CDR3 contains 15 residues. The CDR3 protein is CASRNRVTSTDTQYF. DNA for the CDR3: TGTGCCAGCAGGAACAGGGTAACTAGCACAGATACGCAGTATTTT.

This CDR3 is CASSPWTGSLSYEQYF. In DNA, the CDR3 is TGTGCCAGCAGCCCCTGGACAGGGTCCCTATCCTACGAGCAGTACTTC. The V call is TRBV7-6, the J call TRBJ2-7; TRBD1 aligns across 8 bases. The CDR3 runs to 16 residues. The germline V gene encodes CDR1 SGHVS and CDR2 FNYEAQ. Trimming removed 5 bases from V and 1 base from J; junction bases left unmatched: 10.

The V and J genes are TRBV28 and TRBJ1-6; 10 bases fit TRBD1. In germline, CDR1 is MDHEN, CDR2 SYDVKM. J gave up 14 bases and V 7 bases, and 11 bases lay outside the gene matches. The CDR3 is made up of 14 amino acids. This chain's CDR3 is CASTRDRGLGALHF. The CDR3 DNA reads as TGTGCCAGCACCCGGGACAGGGGTCTTGGGGCCCTCCACTTT.

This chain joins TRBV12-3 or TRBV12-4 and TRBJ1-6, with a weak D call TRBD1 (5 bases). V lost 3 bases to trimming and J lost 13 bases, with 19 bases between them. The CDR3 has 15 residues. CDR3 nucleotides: TGTGCCAGCAGTTTTTGGGCAGGGAAAGGAGGGCCCCTCCACTTT. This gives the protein CASSFWAGKGGPLHF.

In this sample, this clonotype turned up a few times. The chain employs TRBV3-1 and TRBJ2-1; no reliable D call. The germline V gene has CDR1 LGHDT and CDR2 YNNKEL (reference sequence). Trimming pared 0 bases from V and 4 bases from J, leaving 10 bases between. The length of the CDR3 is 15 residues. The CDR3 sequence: CASSQDGQHYNEQFF. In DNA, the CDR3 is TGTGCCAGCAGCCAAGATGGGCAGCATTACAATGAGCAGTTCTTC.

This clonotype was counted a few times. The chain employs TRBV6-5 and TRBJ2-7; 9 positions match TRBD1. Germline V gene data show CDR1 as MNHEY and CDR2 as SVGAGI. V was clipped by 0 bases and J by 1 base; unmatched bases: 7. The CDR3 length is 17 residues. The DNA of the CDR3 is TGTGCCAGCAGTTACTCGATTCCGGGACAGGGTTCCTACGAGCAGTACTTC. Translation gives CASSYSIPGQGSYEQYF.

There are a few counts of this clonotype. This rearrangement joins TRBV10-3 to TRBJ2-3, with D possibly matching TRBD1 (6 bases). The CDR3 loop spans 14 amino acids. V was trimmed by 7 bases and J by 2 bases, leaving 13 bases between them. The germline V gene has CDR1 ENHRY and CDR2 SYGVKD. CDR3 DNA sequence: TGTGCCATCAATACAGGGCAGCACACAGATACGCAGTATTTT. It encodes CAINTGQHTDTQYF.

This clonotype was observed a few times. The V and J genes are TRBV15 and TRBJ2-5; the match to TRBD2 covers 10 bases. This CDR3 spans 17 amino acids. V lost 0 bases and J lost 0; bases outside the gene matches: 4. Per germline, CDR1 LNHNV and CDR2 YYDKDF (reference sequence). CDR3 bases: TGTGCCACCAGCAGAGATCTAGCGGGGGCCTACCAAGAGACCCAGTACTTC. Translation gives CATSRDLAGAYQETQYF.

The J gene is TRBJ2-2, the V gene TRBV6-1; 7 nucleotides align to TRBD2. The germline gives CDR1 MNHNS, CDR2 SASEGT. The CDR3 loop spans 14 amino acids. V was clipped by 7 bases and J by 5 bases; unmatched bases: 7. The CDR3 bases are TGTGCCAGCACGATCGGTAGCGGGACCGGGGAGCTGTTTTTT. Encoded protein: CASTIGSGTGELFF.

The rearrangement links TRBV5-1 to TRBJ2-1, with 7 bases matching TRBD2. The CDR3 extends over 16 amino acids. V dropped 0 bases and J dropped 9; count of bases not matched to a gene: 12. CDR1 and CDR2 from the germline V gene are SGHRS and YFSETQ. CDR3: CASSLDPGTSGAEQFF. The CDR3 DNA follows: TGCGCCAGCAGCTTGGACCCCGGGACCAGCGGGGCTGAGCAGTTCTTC.

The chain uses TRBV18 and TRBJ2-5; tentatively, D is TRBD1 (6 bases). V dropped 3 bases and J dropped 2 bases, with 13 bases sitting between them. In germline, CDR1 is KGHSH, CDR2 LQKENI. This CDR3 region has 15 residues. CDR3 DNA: TGTGCCAGCTCACCGGAGGACAGATATCAAGAGACCCAGTACTTC. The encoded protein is CASSPEDRYQETQYF.

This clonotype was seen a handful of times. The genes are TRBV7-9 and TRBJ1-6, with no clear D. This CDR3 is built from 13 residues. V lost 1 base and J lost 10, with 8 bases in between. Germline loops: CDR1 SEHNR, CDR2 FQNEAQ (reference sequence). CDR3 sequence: CASSLVVPSPLHF. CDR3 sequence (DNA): TGTGCCAGCAGCTTAGTGGTCCCGTCACCCCTCCACTTT. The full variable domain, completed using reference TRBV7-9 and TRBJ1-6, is DTGVSQNPRHKITKRGQNVTFRCDPISEHNRLYWYRQTLGQGPEFLTYFQNEAQLEKSRLLSDRFSAERPKGSFSTLEIQRTEQGDSAMYLCASSLVVPSPLHFGNGTRLTVT.

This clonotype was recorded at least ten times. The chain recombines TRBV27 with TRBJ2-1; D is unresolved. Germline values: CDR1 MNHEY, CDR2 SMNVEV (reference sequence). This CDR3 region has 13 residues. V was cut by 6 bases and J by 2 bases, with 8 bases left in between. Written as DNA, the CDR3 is TGTGCCAGCAGCCCGGACCCCTACAATGAGCAGTTCTTC. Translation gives CASSPDPYNEQFF.

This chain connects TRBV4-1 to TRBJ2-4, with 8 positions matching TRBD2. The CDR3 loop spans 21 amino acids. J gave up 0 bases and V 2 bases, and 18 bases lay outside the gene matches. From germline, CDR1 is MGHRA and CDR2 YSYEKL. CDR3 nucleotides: TGCGCCAGCAGCCAACTTCCTCCAGCGGGGGCCCAACTCCTAGCCAAAAACATTCAGTACTTC. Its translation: CASSQLPPAGAQLLAKNIQYF.

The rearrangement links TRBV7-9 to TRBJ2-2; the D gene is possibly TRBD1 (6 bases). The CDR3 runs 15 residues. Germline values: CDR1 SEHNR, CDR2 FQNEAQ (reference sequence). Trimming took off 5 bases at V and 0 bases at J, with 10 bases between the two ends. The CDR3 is CASSPGHSNTGELFF. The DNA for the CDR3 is TGTGCCAGCAGCCCGGGACACTCGAACACCGGGGAGCTGTTTTTT.

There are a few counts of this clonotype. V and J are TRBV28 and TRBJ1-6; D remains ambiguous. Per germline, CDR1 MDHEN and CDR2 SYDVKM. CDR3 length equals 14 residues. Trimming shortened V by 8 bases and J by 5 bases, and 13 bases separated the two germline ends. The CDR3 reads CASLAGTHNSPLHF. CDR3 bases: TGTGCCAGCCTCGCGGGCACCCATAATTCACCCCTCCACTTT.

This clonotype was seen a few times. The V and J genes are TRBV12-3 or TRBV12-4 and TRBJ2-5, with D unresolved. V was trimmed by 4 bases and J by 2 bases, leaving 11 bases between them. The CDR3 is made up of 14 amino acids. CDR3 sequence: CASSSHFQQETQYF. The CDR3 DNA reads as TGTGCCAGCAGTTCACATTTCCAGCAAGAGACCCAGTACTTC.

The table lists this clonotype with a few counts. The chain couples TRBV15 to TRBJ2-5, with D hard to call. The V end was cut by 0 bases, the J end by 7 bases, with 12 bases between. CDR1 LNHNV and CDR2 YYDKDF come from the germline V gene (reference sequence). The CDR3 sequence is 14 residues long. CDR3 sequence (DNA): TGTGCCACCAGCAGAGATGCCCAGCTGGGGACCCAGTACTTC. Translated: CATSRDAQLGTQYF.